The rows below give T cell receptor beta chains drawn from one sample of a study of cytomegalovirus exposure and HLA in healthy donors. Assay used: immunoSEQ multiplex PCR; TCRdb lists only in-frame clones, some missing. The sample contains about 130,000 clones, around 70% of which appear only once. The sequenced sample was PBMCs. These receptors came from a woman aged 55-69 years in good health and CMV-seropositive. Each CDR3 is given with its conserved first and last residue. Each record gives: D gene, V gene, J gene, clone size, CDR3 DNA, CDR3 protein. The D gene is left open where the match is weak. Not all rows give a size; the values are once, few, many and, for expanded clones, a class.

>TRBD2|TRBV9|TRBJ2-7|few
TGTGCCAGCAGCGTCGTCCCTAGCGGTGGTTCGGAGCAGTACTTC
CASSVVPSGGSEQYF
>NA|TRBV18|TRBJ2-3|NA
TGTGCCAGCTCAGGGCCGAGTGGCACAGATACGCAGTATTTT
CASSGPSGTDTQYF
>NA|TRBV6-1|TRBJ1-6|NA
TGTGCCAGCACCTTCCGGGGAGTGAATTCACCCCTCCACTTT
CASTFRGVNSPLHF
>TRBD2|TRBV5-1|TRBJ2-7|NA
TGCGCCAGCAGCTTGGAGGGAGGGGACTACGAGCAGTACTTC
CASSLEGGDYEQYF
>NA|TRBV6-5|TRBJ1-2|NA
TGTGCCAGCAGTGAACCGCGGGGTGGGCGAGGCTACACCTTC
CASSEPRGGRGYTF
>NA|TRBV6-5|TRBJ2-5|NA
TGTGCCAGCAGTACTAGTTATGAGACCCAGTACTTC
CASSTSYETQYF
>NA|TRBV7-3|TRBJ2-2|NA
TGTGCCAGCAGCGGGGGGATCACCGGGGAGCTGTTTTTT
CASSGGITGELFF
>NA|TRBV28|TRBJ1-2|few
TGTGCCAGCAGTCTGACAGGATTATATGGCTACACCTTC
CASSLTGLYGYTF
>NA|TRBV7-6|TRBJ1-6|NA
TGTGCCAGCAGCTTAGGTCGGGTTGGGCAGGGGAATAATTCGCCCCTCCACTTT
CASSLGRVGQGNNSPLHF
>TRBD1|TRBV5-1|TRBJ2-7|NA
TGCGCCAGCAGAGTTGAGGGACAGGGGACCTACGAGCAGTACTTC
CASRVEGQGTYEQYF
>TRBD1|TRBV6-1|TRBJ2-5|NA
TGTGCCCAAGGGACAGGGCAGGAGACCCAGTACTTC
CAQGTGQETQYF
>TRBD1|TRBV4-1|TRBJ2-1|NA
TGCGCCAGCAGCCGGTTGACAGGGGTCGTTGCAGATGAGCAGTTCTTC
CASSRLTGVVADEQFF
>TRBD2|TRBV5-1|TRBJ2-2|NA
TGCGCCAGCAGCCGACTAGCGGGGGATACATTCGGGGAGCTGTTTTTT
CASSRLAGDTFGELFF
>TRBD1|TRBV19|TRBJ1-4|NA
TGTGCCAGTAGGAAACAGGGGGCAGGTGAAAAACTGTTTTTT
CASRKQGAGEKLFF
>TRBD1|TRBV5-1|TRBJ1-4|few
TGCGCCAGCAGCCGAGAGGGGGCCCGACATGAAAAACTGTTTTTT
CASSREGARHEKLFF
>TRBD1|TRBV6-1|TRBJ1-6|NA
TGTGCCAGCAGTGAAGAGGGGGCTGGGAATTCACCCCTCCACTTT
CASSEEGAGNSPLHF
>NA|TRBV5-6|TRBJ1-1|NA
TGTGCCAGCAGCTATATAACTGAAGCTTTCTTT
CASSYITEAFF
>NA|TRBV5-1|TRBJ1-3|NA
TGCGCCAGCAGAGCCCTCTCGGGTCATTCCCCTGGAAACACCATATATTTT
CASRALSGHSPGNTIYF
>NA|TRBV5-4|TRBJ2-5|NA
TGTGCCAGCAGCTTGGCCACTCGCGTAGAGACCCAGTACTTC
CASSLATRVETQYF
>NA|TRBV7-9|TRBJ2-7|NA
TGTGCCAGCAGCTATACGTCCCGGGGAGGGGGCTACGAGCAGTACTTC
CASSYTSRGGGYEQYF
>NA|TRBV9|TRBJ1-4|NA
TGTGCCAGCAGCGTAGAAGACAGGTCGGGTGAAAAACTGTTTTTT
CASSVEDRSGEKLFF
>TRBD2|TRBV7-9|TRBJ2-1|NA
TGTGCCAGCAGCAAAAGCGGGGGGGCCAATGAGCAGTTCTTC
CASSKSGGANEQFF
>TRBD1|TRBV7-6|TRBJ1-2|NA
TGTGCCAGCAGCTTAGCCGGGACAGGGGTTGGCTACACCTTC
CASSLAGTGVGYTF
>TRBD2|TRBV5-4|TRBJ2-2|NA
TGTGCCAGCAGCTCGGGACTAGCGGGGGGGCCGAACGGGGAGCTGTTTTTT
CASSSGLAGGPNGELFF
>NA|TRBV10-3|TRBJ1-2|NA
TGTGCCATCAGGGATGGGCGTAACGACGGCTACACCTTC
CAIRDGRNDGYTF
>TRBD2|TRBV5-1|TRBJ2-3|NA
TGCGCCAGCAGCAAAGGGACTAGCGGGACCACAGATACGCAGTATTTT
CASSKGTSGTTDTQYF
>NA|TRBV21-1|TRBJ1-1|NA
TGTGCCAGCACCAAGGGACAGGGGGTCTTCTTT
CASTKGQGVFF
>NA|TRBV28|TRBJ1-1|many
TGTGCCAGCAGTTTGCTCGACAACATGAACACTGAAGCTTTCTTT
CASSLLDNMNTEAFF
>NA|TRBV5-1|TRBJ2-5|NA
TGCGCCAGCAGCTTGGGGGACTTGACAGGGATAGAGACCCAGTACTTC
CASSLGDLTGIETQYF